These T cell receptor beta chains were read from a single sample in a study of blood T cell repertoires in COVID-19. The protocol was immunoSEQ multiplex PCR, while the TCRdb copy is restricted to in-frame clones and leaves out a portion. In the table there are under 350,000 clones, about 86% of which are singletons. The sequencing sample was made of PBMCs or T cells enriched from blood (not recorded which). The receptors shown here come from a woman aged 35 to 49 with acute COVID-19. Each CDR3 is given with its conserved first and last residue.

V	J	CDR3
TRBV2	TRBJ1-4	CASSEQGRISEKLFF
TRBV2	TRBJ1-2	CASSARQALNYGYTF
TRBV7-3	TRBJ2-3	CASSLRASVAGGQGTDTQYF
TRBV7-2	TRBJ2-1	CASSALAGTYNEQFF
TRBV7-2	TRBJ2-2	CASSLVYSGGELFF
TRBV5-6	TRBJ1-2	CASSLDRRRTGDYGYTF
TRBV6-5	TRBJ1-2	CASSYSRTGAGYTF
TRBV4-2	TRBJ1-1	CASSHHDSLNTEAFF
TRBV29-1	TRBJ2-2	CSDGGNPLNTGELFF
TRBV5-1	TRBJ2-7	CASSLEPGGEQYF
TRBV10-3	TRBJ2-7	CAISESRGPIPYEQYF
TRBV5-6	TRBJ1-6	CASSFRLDNSPLHF
TRBV19	TRBJ2-1	CASSIGGRALNEQFF
TRBV5-4	TRBJ1-1	CASSSQGADTEAFF
TRBV27	TRBJ1-2	CASSFSSGGSGIGYTF
TRBV21-1	TRBJ1-4	CASSKGLSRMMGPSPNEKLFF
TRBV14	TRBJ1-2	CASSQEAGGYGYTF
TRBV28	TRBJ1-5	CASTQSGQNQPQHF
TRBV6-5	TRBJ1-1	CASRNRESTEAFF
TRBV5-1	TRBJ2-1	CASSLDYRDRGNEQFF
TRBV18	TRBJ1-5	CASSPSIDQPQHF
TRBV5-5	TRBJ2-7	CASRTATGGAYEQYF
TRBV7-8	TRBJ2-1	CASSLEASGGIYNEQFF
TRBV21-1	TRBJ1-1	CASSRDRRNTEAFF
TRBV5-4	TRBJ2-2	CASSPLPGQVYTGELFF
TRBV4-2	TRBJ1-6	CASSQGDRKGSPLHF
TRBV6-5	TRBJ1-5	CASSLSQPQHF
TRBV7-9	TRBJ2-1	CASSLGETSGNYNEQFF
TRBV2	TRBJ1-4	CASSDSSPGINEKLFF
TRBV4-2	TRBJ1-3	CASSQDLPRSGNTIYF
TRBV4-2	TRBJ2-1	CASTPGGKSYNEQFF
TRBV28	TRBJ2-7	CASSPLRQGAYEQYF
TRBV4-2	TRBJ1-3	CASSQGMGQGSGNTIYF
TRBV19	TRBJ1-2	CASSIVAANYGYTF
TRBV3-1/TRBV3-2	TRBJ1-2	CASSPRGQGVGYGYTF
TRBV9	TRBJ2-2	CASSVGGGTYTGELFF
TRBV13	TRBJ2-4	CASSSRGLAIQYF
TRBV30	TRBJ1-5	CAWSVRDYYSNQPQHF
TRBV9	TRBJ2-7	CASSVLEYSYEQYF
TRBV19	TRBJ1-1	CASSIVEGGPEAFF
TRBV6-5	TRBJ2-1	CASSYSPGGAYNEQFF
TRBV6-1	TRBJ1-4	CASSDLSDRVGEKLFF
TRBV4-2	TRBJ1-2	CASSQGRDRPFNYGYTF
TRBV7-2	TRBJ1-6	CASTARGLYNSPLHF
TRBV19	TRBJ2-3	CASRTGLLSTDTQYF
TRBV18	TRBJ2-3	CASSYSTDTQYF
TRBV6-2/TRBV6-3	TRBJ1-1	CASSYPTGTGEQAFF